The clone carrying this TCR beta chain was picked up many times. Its antigen is unidentified. V dropped 7 bases and J dropped 2; count of bases not matched to a gene: 5. The CDR3 runs to 16 residues. Germline values: CDR1 MNHNS, CDR2 SASEGT. This sample was taken from a study of T cells in Graves' hyperthyroidism and ophthalmopathy. Uncontrolled infection, other autoimmune disease, pregnancy or lactation barred patients from enrollment. The investigators amplified TCR beta CDR3 regions from RNA transcripts. The primer set for the first-round RT-PCR of the TCR CDR3 was HTBI. TCRdb passed the multiplex PCR reads through MiXCR, listing each CDR3 protein once. The sample carries hundreds of thousands of distinct CDR3 sequences, approximately 13% recorded once. Study-wide findings and caveats: Blood also carried most thyroid clonotypes expanded above 0.001.

The chain is built from TRBV6-1 and TRBJ2-2, with 12 bases aligning to TRBD2. This TCR was sampled from a woman aged 18-29 years with Graves' hyperthyroidism. The sequenced sample consisted of blood. This CDR3 reads CASIPLAGGNTGELFF. The CDR3 nucleotides read TGTGCCAGCATCCCACTAGCGGGGGGAAACACCGGGGAGCTGTTTTTT.